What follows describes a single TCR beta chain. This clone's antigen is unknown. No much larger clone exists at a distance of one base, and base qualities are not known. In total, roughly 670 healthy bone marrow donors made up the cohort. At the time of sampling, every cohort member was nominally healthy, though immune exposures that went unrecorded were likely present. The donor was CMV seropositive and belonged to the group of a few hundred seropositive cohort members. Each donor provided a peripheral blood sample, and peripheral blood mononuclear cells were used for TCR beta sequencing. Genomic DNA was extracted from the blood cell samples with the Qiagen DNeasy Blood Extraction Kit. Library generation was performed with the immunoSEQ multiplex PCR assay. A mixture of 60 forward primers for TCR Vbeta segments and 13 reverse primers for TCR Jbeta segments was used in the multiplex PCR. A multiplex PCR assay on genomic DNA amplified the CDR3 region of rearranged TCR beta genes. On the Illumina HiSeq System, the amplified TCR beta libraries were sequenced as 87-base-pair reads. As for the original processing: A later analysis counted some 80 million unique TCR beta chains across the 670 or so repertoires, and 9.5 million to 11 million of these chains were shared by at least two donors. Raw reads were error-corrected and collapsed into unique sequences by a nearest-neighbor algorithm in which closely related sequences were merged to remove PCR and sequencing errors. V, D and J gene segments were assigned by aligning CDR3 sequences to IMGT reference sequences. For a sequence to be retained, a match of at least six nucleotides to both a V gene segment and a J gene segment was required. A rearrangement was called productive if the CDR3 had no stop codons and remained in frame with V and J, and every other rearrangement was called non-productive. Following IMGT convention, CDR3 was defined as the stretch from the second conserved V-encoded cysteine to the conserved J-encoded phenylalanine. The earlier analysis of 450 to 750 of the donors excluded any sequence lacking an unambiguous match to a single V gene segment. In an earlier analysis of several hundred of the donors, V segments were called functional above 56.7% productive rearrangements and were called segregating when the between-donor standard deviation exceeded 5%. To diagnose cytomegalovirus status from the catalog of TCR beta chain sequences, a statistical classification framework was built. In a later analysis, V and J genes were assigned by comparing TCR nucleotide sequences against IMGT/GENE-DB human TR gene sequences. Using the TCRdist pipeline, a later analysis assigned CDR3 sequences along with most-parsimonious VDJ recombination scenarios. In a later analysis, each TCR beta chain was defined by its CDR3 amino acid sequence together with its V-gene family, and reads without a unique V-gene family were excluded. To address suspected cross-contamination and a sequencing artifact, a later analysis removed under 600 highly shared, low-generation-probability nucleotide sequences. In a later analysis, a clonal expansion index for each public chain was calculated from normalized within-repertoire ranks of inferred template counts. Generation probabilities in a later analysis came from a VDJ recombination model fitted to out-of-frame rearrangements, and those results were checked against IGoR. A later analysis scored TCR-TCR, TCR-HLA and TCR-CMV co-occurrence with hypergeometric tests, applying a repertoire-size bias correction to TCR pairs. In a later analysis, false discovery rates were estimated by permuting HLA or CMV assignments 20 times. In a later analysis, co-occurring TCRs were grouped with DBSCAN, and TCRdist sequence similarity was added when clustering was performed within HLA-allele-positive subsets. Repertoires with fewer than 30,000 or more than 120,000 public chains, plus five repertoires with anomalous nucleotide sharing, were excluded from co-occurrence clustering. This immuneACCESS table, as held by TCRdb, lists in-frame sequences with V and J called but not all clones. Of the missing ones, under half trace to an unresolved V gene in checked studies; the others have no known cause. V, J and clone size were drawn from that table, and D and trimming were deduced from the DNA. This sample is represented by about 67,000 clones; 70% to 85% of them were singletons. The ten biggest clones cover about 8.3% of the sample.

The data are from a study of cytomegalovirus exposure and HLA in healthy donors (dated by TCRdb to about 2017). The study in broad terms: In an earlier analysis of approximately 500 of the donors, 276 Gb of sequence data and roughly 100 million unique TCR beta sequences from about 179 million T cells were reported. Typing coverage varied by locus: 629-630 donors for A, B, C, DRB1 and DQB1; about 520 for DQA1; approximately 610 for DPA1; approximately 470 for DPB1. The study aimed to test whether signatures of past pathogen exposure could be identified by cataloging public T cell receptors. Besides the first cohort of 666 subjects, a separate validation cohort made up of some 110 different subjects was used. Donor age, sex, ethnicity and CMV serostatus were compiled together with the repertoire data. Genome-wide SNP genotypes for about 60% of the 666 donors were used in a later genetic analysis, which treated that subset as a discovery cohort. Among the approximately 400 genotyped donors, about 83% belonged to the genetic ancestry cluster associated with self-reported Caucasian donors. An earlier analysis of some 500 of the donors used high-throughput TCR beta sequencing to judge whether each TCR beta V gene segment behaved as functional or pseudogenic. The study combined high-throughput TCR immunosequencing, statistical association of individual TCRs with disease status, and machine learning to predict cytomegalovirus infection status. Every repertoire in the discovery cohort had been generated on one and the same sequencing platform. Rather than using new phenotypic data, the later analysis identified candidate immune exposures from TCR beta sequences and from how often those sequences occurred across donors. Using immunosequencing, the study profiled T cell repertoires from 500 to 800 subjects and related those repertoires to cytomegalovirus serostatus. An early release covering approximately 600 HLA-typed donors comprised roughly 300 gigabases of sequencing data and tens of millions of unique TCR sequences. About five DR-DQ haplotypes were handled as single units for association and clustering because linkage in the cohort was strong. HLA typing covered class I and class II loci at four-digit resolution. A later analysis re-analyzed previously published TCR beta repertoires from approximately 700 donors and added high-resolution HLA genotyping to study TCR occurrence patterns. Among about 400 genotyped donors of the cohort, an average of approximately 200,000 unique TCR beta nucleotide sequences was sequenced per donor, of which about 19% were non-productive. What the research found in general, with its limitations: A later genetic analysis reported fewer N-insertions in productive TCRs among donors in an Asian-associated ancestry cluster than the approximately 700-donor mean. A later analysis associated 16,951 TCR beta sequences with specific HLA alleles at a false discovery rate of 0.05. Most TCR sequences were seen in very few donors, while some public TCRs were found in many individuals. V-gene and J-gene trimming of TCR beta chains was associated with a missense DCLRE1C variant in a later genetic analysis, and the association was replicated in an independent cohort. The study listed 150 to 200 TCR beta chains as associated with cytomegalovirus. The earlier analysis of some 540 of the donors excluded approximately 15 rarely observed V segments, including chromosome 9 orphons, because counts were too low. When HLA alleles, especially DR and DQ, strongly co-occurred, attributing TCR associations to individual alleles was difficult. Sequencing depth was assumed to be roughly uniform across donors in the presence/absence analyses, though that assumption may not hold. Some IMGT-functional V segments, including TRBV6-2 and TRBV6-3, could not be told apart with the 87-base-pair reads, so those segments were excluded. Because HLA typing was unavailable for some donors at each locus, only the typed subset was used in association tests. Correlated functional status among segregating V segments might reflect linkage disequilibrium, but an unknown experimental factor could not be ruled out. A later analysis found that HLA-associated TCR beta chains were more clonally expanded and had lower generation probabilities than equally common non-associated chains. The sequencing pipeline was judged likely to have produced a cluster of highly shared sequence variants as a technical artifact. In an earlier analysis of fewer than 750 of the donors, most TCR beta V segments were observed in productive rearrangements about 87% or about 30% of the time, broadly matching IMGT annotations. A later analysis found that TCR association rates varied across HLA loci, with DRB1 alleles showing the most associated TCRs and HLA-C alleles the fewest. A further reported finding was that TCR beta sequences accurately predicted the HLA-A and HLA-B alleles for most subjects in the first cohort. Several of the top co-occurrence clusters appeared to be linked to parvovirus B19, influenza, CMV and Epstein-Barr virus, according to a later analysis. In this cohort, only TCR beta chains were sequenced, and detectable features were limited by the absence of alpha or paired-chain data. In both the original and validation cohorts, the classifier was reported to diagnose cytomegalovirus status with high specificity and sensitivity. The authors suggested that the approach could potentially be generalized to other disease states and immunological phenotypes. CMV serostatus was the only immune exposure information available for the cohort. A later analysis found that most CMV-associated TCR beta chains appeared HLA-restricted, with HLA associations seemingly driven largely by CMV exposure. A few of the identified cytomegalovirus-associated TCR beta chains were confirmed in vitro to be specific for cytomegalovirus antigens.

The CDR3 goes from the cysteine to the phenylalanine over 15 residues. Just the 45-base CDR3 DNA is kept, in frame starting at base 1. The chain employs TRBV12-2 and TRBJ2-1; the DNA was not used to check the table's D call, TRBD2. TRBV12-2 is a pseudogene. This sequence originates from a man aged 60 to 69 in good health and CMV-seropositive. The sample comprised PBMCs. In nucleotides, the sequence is TGTGCAAGTCGCCGTAGCGGGAGCTCCTACAATGAGCAGTTCTTC. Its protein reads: CASRRSGSSYNEQFF.